This section outlines one T cell receptor beta chain sequence together with its context. This CDR3 contains 13 residues. J lost 6 bases, V lost 8 bases, and 8 bases had no gene match. CDR1 is MDHEN and CDR2 is SYDVKM in the germline V gene. The PCR made use of 60 Vbeta and 13 Jbeta primers. The method was immunoSEQ multiplex PCR; TCRdb's version includes in-frame clones alone and lacks a portion of them. The sample has tens of thousands of clones; about 78% are singletons. This record belongs to a study of cytomegalovirus exposure and HLA in healthy donors. Sequenced input: PBMCs. This TCR came from a woman aged 25 to 45 in good health and CMV-seronegative. The chain joins TRBV28 to TRBJ2-7; 9 nucleotides match TRBD1. The CDR3 loop reads CASRGQGQLEQYF. The CDR3 DNA reads TGTGCCAGCCGGGGACAGGGTCAGCTCGAGCAGTACTTC.